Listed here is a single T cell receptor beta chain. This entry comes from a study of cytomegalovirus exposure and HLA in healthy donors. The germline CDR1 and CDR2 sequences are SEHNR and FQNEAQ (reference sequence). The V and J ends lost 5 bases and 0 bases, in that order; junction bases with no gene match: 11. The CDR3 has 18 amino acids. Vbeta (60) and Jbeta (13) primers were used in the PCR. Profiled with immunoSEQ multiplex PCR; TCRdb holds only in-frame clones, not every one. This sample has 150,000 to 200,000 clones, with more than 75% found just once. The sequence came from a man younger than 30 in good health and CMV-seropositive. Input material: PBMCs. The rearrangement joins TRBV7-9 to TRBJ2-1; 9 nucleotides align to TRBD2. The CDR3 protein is CASSLRRGSGGSYNEQFF. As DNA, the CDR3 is TGTGCCAGCAGCCTCCGTCGAGGTAGCGGGGGCTCCTACAATGAGCAGTTCTTC. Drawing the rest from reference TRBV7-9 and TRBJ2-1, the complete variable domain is DTGVSQNPRHKITKRGQNVTFRCDPISEHNRLYWYRQTLGQGPEFLTYFQNEAQLEKSRLLSDRFSAERPKGSFSTLEIQRTEQGDSAMYLCASSLRRGSGGSYNEQFFGPGTRLTVL.